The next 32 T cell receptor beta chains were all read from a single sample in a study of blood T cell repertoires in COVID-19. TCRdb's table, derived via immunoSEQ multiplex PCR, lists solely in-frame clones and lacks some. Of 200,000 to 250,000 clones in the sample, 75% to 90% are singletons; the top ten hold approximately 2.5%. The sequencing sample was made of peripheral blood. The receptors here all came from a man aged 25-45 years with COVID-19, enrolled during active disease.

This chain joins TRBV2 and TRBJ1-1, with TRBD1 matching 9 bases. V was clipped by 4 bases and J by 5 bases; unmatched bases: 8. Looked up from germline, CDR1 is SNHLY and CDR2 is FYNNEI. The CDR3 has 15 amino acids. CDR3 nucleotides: TGTGCCAGCAGTGGCCCGGGACAGGGTCGAACTGAAGCTTTCTTT. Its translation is CASSGPGQGRTEAFF. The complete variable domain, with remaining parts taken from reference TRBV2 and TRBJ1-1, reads EPEVTQTPSHQVTQMGQEVILRCVPISNHLYFYWYRQILGQKVEFLVSFYNNEISEKSEIFDDQFSVERPDGSNFTLKIRSTKLEDSAMYFCASSGPGQGRTEAFFGQGTRLTVV.

The CDR3 here is CATGAPGTGELFF. The CDR3 DNA reads TGTGCCACCGGCGCGCCGGGCACCGGGGAGCTGTTTTTT. The rearrangement joins TRBV24-1 to TRBJ2-2, with no clear D. The V and J ends lost 9 bases and 4 bases respectively, with 11 bases between them. Germline loops: CDR1 KGHDR, CDR2 SFDVKD. CDR3 length: 13 amino acids.

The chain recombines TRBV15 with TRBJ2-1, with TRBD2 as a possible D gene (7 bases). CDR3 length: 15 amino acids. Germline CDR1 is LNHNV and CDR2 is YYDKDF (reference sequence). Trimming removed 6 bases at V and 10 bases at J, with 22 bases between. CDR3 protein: CATSHAGPRGGEQFF. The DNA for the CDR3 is TGTGCCACCAGTCACGCCGGACCGAGGGGGGGCGAGCAGTTCTTC.

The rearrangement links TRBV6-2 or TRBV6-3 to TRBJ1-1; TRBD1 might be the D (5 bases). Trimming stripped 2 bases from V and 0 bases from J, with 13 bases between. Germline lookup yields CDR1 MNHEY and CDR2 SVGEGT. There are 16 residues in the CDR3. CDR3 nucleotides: TGTGCCAGCAGTTACGGCAGGGTAGTATTGAACACTGAAGCTTTCTTT. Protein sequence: CASSYGRVVLNTEAFF.

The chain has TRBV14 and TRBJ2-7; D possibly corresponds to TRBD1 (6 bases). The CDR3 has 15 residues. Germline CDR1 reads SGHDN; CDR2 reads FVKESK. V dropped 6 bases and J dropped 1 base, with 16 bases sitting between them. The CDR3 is CASRHSGRGSYEQYF. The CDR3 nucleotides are TGTGCCAGCAGACACTCGGGCAGGGGTTCCTACGAGCAGTACTTC.

The CDR3 spells CASSLSGEDSPLHF. CDR3 in DNA: TGTGCCAGCAGCTTATCGGGAGAAGATTCACCCCTCCACTTT. The chain has TRBV7-3 and TRBJ1-6; D call uncertain. The germline V and J ends were trimmed by 2 bases and 8 bases, with 10 bases remaining between them. The germline CDR1 and CDR2 sequences are SGHTA and FQGTGA. The CDR3 loop spans 14 amino acids.

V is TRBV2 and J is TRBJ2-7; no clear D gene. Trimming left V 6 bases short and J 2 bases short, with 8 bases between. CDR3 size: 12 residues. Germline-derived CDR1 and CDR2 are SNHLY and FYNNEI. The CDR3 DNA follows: TGTGCCAGCAGCCTGCGAGCCTACGAGCAGTACTTC. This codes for CASSLRAYEQYF.

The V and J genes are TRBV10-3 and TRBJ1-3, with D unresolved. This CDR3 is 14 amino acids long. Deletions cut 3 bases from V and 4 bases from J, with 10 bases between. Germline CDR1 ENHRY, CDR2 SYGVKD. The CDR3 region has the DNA TGTGCCATCAGTGACACCGCGGAAGGAAACACCATATATTTT. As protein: CAISDTAEGNTIYF.

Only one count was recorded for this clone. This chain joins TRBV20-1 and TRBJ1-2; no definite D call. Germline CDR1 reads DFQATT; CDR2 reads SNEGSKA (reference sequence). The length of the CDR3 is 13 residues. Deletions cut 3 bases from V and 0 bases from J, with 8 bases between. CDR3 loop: CSASRLANYGYTF. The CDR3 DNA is TGCAGTGCTAGTCGTCTAGCTAACTATGGCTACACCTTC.

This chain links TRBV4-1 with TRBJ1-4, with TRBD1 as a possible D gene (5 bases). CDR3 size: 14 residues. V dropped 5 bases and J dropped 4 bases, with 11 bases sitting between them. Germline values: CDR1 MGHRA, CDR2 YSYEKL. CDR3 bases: TGCGCCAGCAGCTATGGGGCAGTTAATGAAAAACTGTTTTTT. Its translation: CASSYGAVNEKLFF.

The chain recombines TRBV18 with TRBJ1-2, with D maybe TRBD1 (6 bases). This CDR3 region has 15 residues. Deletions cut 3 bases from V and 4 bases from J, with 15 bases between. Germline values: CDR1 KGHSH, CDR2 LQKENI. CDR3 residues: CASSPGTQGGYGYTF. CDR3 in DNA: TGTGCCAGCTCACCTGGGACACAAGGGGGCTATGGCTACACCTTC.

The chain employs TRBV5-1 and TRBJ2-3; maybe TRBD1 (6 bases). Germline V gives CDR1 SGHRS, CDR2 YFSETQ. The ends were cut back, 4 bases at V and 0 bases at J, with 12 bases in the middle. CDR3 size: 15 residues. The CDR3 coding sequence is TGCGCCAGCAGCGGAGGACAGTTAAGCACAGATACGCAGTATTTT. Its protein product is CASSGGQLSTDTQYF.

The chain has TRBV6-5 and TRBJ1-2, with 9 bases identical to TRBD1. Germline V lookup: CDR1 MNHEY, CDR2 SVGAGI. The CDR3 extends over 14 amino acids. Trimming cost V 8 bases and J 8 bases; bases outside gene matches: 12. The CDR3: CASFARDRENGYTF. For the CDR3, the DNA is TGTGCCAGCTTTGCCCGGGACAGGGAGAACGGCTACACCTTC.

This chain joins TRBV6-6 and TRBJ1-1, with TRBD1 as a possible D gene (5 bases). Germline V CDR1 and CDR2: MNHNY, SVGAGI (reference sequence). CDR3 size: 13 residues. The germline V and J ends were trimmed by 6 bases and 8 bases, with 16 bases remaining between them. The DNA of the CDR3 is TGTGCCAGCAGCCGCGGGGGGGTAGGGGAAGCTTTCTTT. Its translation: CASSRGGVGEAFF.

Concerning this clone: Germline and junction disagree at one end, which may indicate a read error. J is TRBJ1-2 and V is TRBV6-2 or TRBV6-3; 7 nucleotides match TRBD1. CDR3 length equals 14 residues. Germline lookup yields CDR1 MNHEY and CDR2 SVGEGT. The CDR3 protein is CAGSWKGANYGYTF. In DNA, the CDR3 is TGTGCCGGCAGTTGGAAGGGGGCGAACTATGGCTACACCTTC.

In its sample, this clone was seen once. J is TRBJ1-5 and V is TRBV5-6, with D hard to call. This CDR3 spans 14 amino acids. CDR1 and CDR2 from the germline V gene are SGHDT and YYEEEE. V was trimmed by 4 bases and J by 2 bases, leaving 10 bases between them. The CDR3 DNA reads TGTGCCAGCAGCCATCGGTCACGCAATCAGCCCCAGCATTTT. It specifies CASSHRSRNQPQHF.

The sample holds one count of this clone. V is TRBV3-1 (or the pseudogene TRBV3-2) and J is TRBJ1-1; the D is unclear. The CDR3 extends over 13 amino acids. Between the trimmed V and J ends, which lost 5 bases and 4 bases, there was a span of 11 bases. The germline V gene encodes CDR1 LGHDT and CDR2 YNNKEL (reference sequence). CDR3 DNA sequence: TGTGCCAGCAGCTTGGAGACTACCACTGAAGCTTTCTTT. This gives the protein CASSLETTTEAFF.

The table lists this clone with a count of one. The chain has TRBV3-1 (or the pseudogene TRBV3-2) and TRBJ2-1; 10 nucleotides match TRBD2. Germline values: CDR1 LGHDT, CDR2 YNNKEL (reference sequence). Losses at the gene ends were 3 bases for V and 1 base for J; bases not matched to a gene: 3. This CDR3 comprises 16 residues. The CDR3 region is CASSQGGLASYNEQFF. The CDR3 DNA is TGTGCCAGCAGCCAGGGGGGACTAGCGTCCTACAATGAGCAGTTCTTC.

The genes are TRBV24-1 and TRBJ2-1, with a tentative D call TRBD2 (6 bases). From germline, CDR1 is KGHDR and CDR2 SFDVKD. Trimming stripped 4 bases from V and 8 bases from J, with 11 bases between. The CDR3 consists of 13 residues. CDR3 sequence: CATSEGGNDEQFF. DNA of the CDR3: TGTGCCACCAGTGAGGGGGGTAACGATGAGCAGTTCTTC.

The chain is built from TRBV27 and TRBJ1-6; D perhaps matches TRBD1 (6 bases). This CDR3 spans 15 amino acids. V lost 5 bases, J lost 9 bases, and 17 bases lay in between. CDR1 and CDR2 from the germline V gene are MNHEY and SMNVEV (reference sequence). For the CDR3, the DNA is TGTGCCAGCAGTCCTTTCGGGGCAGGGGTTTCACCCCTCCACTTT. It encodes CASSPFGAGVSPLHF.

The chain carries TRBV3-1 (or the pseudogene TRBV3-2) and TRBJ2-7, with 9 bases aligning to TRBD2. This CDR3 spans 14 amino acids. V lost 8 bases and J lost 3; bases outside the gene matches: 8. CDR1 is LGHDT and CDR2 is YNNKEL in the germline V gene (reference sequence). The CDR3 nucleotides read TGTGCCAGCTCACCGGGACTAGCAGTCTACGAGCAGTACTTC. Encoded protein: CASSPGLAVYEQYF.

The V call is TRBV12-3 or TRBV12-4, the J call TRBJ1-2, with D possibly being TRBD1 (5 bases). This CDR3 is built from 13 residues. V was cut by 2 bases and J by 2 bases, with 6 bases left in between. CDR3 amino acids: CASSLNRNYGYTF. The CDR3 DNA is TGTGCCAGCAGTTTAAACAGGAACTATGGCTACACCTTC.

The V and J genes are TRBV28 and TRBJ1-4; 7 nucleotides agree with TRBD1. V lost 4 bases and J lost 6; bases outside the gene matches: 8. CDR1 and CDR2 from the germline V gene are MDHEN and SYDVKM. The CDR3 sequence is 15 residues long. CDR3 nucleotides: TGTGCCAGCAGTTCCTCCGGGACAGAATATGAAAAACTGTTTTTT. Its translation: CASSSSGTEYEKLFF.

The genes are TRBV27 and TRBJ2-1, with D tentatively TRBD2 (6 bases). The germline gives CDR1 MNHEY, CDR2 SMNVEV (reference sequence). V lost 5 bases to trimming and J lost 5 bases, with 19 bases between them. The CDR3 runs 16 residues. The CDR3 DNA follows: TGTGCCAGCAGTCCTCCGGGGGACCCGGCCCACAATGAGCAGTTCTTC. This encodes CASSPPGDPAHNEQFF.

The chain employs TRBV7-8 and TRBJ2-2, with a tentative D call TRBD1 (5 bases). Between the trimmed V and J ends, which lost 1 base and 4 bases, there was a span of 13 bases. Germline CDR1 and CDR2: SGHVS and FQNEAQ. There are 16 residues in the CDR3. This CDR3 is CASSLGGRVPTGELFF. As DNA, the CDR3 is TGTGCCAGCAGCTTAGGGGGCAGGGTCCCCACCGGGGAGCTGTTTTTT.

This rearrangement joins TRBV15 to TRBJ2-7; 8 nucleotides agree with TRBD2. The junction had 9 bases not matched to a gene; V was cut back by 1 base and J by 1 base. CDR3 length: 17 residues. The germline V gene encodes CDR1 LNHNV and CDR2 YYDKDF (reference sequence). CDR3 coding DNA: TGTGCCACCAGCAGAGTAAATTGGGTAGCGGGATCCTACGAGCAGTACTTC. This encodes CATSRVNWVAGSYEQYF. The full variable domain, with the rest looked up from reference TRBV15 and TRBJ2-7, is DAMVIQNPRYQVTQFGKPVTLSCSQTLNHNVMYWYQQKSSQAPKLLFHYYDKDFNNEADTPDNFQSRRPNTSFCFLDIRSPGLGDTAMYLCATSRVNWVAGSYEQYFGPGTRLTVT.

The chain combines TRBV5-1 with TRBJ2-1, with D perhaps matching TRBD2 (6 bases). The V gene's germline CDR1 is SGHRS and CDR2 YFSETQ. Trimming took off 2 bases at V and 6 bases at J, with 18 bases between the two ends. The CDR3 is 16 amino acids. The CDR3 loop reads CASSFSSASAVNEQFF. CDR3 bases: TGCGCCAGCAGCTTCTCTAGCGCCAGCGCCGTCAATGAGCAGTTCTTC.

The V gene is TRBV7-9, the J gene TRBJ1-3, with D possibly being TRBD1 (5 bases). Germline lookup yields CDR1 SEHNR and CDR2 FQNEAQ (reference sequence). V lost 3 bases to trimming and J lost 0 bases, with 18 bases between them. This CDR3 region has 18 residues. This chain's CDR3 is CASSLYRQPVLSGNTIYF. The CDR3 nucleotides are TGTGCCAGCAGCTTGTATAGACAGCCAGTCCTCTCTGGAAACACCATATATTTT.

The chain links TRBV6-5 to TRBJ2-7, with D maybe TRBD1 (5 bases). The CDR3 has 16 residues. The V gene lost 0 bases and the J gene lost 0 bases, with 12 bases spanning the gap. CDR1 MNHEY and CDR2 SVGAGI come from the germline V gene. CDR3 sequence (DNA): TGTGCCAGCAGTTACTCGGGGCCGCGAAGCTCCTACGAGCAGTACTTC. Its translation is CASSYSGPRSSYEQYF.

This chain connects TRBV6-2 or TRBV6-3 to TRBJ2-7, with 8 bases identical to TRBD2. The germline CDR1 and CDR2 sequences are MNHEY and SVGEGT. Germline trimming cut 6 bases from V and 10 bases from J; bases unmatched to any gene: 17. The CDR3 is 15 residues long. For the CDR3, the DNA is TGTGCCAGCAGCTTCGAGGCGGGGGGCCAACCTATCCAGTACTTC. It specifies CASSFEAGGQPIQYF.

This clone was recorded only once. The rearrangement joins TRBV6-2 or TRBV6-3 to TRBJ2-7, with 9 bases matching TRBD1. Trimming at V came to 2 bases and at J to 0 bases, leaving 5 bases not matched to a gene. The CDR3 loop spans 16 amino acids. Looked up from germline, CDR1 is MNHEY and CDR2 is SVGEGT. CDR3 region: CASSYDRGYDSYEQYF. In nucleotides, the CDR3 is TGTGCCAGCAGTTACGACAGGGGGTATGACTCCTACGAGCAGTACTTC.

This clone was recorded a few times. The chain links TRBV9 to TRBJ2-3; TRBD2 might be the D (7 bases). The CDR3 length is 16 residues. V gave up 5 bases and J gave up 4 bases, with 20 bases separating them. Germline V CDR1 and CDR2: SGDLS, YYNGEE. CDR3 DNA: TGTGCCAGCAGTTCTAATGTAGGGGGGGGAGCAGATACGCAGTATTTT. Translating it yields CASSSNVGGGADTQYF. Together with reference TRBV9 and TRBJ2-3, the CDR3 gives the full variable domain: DSGVTQTPKHLITATGQRVTLRCSPRSGDLSVYWYQQSLDQGLQFLIQYYNGEERAKGNILERFSAQQFPDLHSELNLSSLELGDSALYFCASSSNVGGGADTQYFGPGTRLTVL.